Presented here are 8 T cell receptor beta chains from one specimen sequenced in a study of identical twins. TCRdb reprocessed the 5' RACE reads via MiXCR and lists one record per CDR3 protein. The sample has some 660,000 distinct CDR3 sequences, over 8.5% seen once; the top ten hold 0.8% to 1%. In addition, the sample was reused for a study of yellow fever vaccine responses in identical twins.

The sequencing sample was made of PBMCs. Receptors originate from a woman aged 18-29 years in good health.

This clonotype turned up a few times. The rearrangement links TRBV7-2 to TRBJ2-1; D gene ambiguous. The V and J ends lost 3 bases and 10 bases respectively, with 4 bases between them. The germline V gene has CDR1 SGHTA and CDR2 FQGNSA. The CDR3 spans 10 residues. CDR3 loop: CASSFGEQFF. The CDR3 region has the DNA TGTGCCAGCAGCTTTGGAGAGCAGTTCTTC.

The table lists this clonotype with a few counts. The chain links TRBV10-1 to TRBJ2-1; 13 positions match TRBD2. The CDR3 covers 17 residues. Per the germline V gene, CDR1 is WNHNN and CDR2 is SYGVQD (reference sequence). V dropped 6 bases and J dropped 8; count of bases not matched to a gene: 13. CDR3 coding DNA: TGCGCCAGCAGCCCTCCGGGACTAGCGGGACCGGCGGATGAGCAGTTCTTC. Translated: CASSPPGLAGPADEQFF.

This clonotype was counted between two and nine times. The chain joins TRBV7-2 to TRBJ2-7; D assignment may be TRBD1 or TRBD2 (6 bases each). V gave up 2 bases and J gave up 5 bases, with 10 bases separating them. Germline V CDR1 and CDR2: SGHTA, FQGNSA. CDR3 length equals 13 residues. CDR3 region: CASSLRGHDEQYF. CDR3 nucleotide sequence: TGTGCCAGCAGCTTACGGGGGCACGACGAGCAGTACTTC.

This clonotype was counted between two and nine times. V usage is TRBV7-9 and J usage is TRBJ2-1; TRBD2 aligns across 8 bases. From germline, CDR1 is SEHNR and CDR2 FQNEAQ (reference sequence). Trimming removed 4 bases from V and 5 bases from J; junction bases left unmatched: 13. CDR3 length: 17 amino acids. The CDR3 region is CASSSRIITSGNNEQFF. DNA for the CDR3: TGTGCCAGCAGCTCCCGTATTATAACTAGCGGTAACAATGAGCAGTTCTTC.

This clonotype was observed a handful of times. J is TRBJ2-1 and V is TRBV12-3 or TRBV12-4; D call uncertain. CDR3 length: 15 residues. Trimming shortened V by 3 bases and J by 6 bases, and 15 bases separated the two germline ends. CDR3 sequence reads: CASSFRTAKRNEQFF. CDR3 in DNA: TGTGCCAGCAGTTTTCGGACGGCAAAGCGCAATGAGCAGTTCTTC.

This clonotype has at least ten counts. The chain links TRBV29-1 to TRBJ2-5; tentative D call: TRBD2 (6 bases). The CDR3 runs to 14 residues. The V end lost 7 bases, the J end lost 2 bases, and 17 bases lay between the germline ends. CDR1 SQVTM and CDR2 ANQGSEA come from the germline V gene. The CDR3 loop reads CSAPVGGRQETQYF. The CDR3 nucleotides are TGCAGCGCCCCTGTCGGGGGACGGCAAGAGACCCAGTACTTC. Full variable domain (outside the CDR3, taken from reference TRBV29-1 and TRBJ2-5): SAVISQKPSRDICQRGTSLTIQCQVDSQVTMMFWYRQQPGQSLTLIATANQGSEATYESGFVIDKFPISRPNLTFSTLTVSNMSPEDSSIYLCSAPVGGRQETQYFGPGTRLLVL.

This clonotype showed up many times. This rearrangement joins TRBV7-2 to TRBJ2-7; 9 nucleotides line up with TRBD2. The CDR3 is 15 residues long. Germline trimming cut 1 base from V and 8 bases from J; bases unmatched to any gene: 9. CDR1 SGHTA and CDR2 FQGNSA come from the germline V gene. CDR3 in DNA: TGTGCCAGCAGCTTAGGGGGACTAGCCCCACCCAAGCAGTACTTC. Its translation: CASSLGGLAPPKQYF.

This clonotype has only a few counts. The gene calls are TRBV3-1 and TRBJ2-1; maybe TRBD1 (5 bases). Trimming removed 9 bases at V and 2 bases at J, with 11 bases between. Germline V gives CDR1 LGHDT, CDR2 YNNKEL (reference sequence). The CDR3 runs to 13 residues. CDR3 sequence reads: CASQGNPYNEQFF. CDR3 bases: TGTGCCAGTCAGGGAAATCCCTACAATGAGCAGTTCTTC.